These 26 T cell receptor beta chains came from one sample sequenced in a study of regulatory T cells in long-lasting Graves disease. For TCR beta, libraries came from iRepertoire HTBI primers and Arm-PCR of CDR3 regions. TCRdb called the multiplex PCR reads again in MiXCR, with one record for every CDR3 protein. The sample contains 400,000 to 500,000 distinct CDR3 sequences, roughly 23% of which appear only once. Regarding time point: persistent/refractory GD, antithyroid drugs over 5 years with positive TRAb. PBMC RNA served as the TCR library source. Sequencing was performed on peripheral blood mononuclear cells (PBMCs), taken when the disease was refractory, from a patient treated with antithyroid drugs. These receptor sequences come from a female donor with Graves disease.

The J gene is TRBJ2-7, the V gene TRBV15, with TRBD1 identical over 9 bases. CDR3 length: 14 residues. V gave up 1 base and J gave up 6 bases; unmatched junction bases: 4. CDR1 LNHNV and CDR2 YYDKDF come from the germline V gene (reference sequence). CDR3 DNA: TGTGCCACCAGCAGAGGACAGGGGGTTTCCGAGCAGTACTTC. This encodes CATSRGQGVSEQYF.

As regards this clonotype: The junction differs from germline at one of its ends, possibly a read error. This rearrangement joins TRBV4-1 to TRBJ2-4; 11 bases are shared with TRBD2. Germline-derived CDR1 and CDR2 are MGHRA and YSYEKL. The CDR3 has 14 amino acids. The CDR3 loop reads CASSQGLAGGITRF. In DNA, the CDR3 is TGCGCCAGCAGCCAAGGTCTAGCGGGGGGAATCACTCGATTC.

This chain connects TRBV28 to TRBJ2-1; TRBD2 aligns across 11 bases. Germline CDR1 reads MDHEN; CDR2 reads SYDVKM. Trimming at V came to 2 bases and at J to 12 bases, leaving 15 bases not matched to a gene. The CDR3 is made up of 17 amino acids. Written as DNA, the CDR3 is TGTGCCAGCAGTTTACCACGACTAGCGGGACCGCCGCGGGGGCAGTTCTTC. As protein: CASSLPRLAGPPRGQFF.

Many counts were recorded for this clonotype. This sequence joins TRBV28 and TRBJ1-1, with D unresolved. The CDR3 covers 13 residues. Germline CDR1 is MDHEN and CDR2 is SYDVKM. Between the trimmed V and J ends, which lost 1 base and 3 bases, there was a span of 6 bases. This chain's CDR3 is CASSLSVYTEAFF. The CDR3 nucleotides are TGTGCCAGCAGTTTATCCGTGTACACTGAAGCTTTCTTT. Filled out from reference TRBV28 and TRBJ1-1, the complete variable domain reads DVKVTQSSRYLVKRTGEKVFLECVQDMDHENMFWYRQDPGLGLRLIYFSYDVKMKEKGDIPEGYSVSREKKERFSLILESASTNQTSMYLCASSLSVYTEAFFGQGTRLTVV.

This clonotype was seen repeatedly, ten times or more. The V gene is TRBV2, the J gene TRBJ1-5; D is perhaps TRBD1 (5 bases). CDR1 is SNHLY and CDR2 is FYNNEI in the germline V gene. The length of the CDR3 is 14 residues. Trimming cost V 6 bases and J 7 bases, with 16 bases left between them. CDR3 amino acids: CASRGLGGRQPQHF. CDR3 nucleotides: TGTGCCAGCAGGGGACTCGGAGGTAGGCAGCCCCAGCATTTT.

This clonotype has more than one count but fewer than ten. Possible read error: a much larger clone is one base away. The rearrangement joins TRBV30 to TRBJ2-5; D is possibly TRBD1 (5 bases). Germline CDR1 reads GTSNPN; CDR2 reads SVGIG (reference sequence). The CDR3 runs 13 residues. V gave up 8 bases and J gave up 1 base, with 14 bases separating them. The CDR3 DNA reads TGTGCCGGGCACCAGGACACCCAAGAGACCCAGTACTTC. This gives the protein CAGHQDTQETQYF.

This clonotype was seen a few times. CDR3 loop: CASRRLAGGTEQFF. The DNA of the CDR3 is TGTGCCAGCAGGAGACTAGCGGGAGGAACTGAGCAGTTCTTC. V usage is TRBV6-1 and J usage is TRBJ2-1; 13 bases map to TRBD2. In germline, CDR1 is MNHNS, CDR2 SASEGT. V was clipped by 6 bases and J by 9 bases; unmatched bases: 5. The CDR3 has 14 residues.

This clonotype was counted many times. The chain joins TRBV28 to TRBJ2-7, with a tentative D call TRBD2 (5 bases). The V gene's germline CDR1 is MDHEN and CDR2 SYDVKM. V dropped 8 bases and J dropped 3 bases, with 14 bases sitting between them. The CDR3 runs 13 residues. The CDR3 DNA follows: TGTGCCAGCTCCAAACCGGGAAACTACGAGCAGTACTTC. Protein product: CASSKPGNYEQYF.

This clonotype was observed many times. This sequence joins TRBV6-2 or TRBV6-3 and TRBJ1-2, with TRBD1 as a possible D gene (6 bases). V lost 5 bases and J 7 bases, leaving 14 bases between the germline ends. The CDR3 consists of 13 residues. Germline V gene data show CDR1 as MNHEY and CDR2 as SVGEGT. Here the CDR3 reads CASSGGTTVGYTF. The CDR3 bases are TGTGCCAGCAGTGGCGGGACAACGGTTGGCTACACCTTC.

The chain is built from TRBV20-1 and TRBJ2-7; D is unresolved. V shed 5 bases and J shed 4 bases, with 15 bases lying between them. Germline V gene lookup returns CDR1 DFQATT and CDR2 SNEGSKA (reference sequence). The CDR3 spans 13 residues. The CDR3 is CSAPPGLGYEQYF. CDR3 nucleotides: TGCAGTGCTCCCCCTGGGTTGGGTTACGAGCAGTACTTC.

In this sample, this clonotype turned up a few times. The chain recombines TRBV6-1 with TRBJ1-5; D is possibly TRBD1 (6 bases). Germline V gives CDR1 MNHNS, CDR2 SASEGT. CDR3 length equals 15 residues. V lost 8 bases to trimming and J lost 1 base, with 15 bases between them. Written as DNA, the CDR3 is TGTGCCAGCCATTCGAGGGGGTTGAGCAATCAGCCCCAGCATTTT. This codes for CASHSRGLSNQPQHF.

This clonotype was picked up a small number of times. The CDR3 loop reads CSVLRGLANEKLFF. Here the CDR3 DNA reads TGCAGTGTTTTGAGGGGGCTGGCTAATGAAAAACTGTTTTTT. V usage is TRBV20-1 and J usage is TRBJ1-4; 7 bases fit TRBD1. Germline CDR1 is DFQATT and CDR2 is SNEGSKA (reference sequence). This CDR3 spans 14 amino acids. The V segment lost 7 bases and the J segment 3 bases; nucleotides outside the gene matches: 8.

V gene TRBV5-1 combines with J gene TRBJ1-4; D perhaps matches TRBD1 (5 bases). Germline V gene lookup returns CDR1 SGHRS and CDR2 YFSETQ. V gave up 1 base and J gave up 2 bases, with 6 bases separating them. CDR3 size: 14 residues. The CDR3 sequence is CASSLSGTNEKLFF. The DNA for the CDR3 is TGCGCCAGCAGCTTGTCAGGGACTAATGAAAAACTGTTTTTT.

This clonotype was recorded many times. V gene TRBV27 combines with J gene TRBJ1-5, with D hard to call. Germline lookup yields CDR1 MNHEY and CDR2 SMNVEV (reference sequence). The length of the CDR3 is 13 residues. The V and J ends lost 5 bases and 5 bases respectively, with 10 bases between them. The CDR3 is CASSPRWDQPQHF. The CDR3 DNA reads TGTGCCAGCAGTCCTCGGTGGGATCAGCCCCAGCATTTT.

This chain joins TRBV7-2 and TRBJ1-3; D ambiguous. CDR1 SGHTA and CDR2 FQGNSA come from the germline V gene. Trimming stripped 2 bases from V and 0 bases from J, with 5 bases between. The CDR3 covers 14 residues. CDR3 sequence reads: CASSLTPSGNTIYF. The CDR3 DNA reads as TGTGCCAGCAGCTTAACTCCCTCTGGAAACACCATATATTTT.

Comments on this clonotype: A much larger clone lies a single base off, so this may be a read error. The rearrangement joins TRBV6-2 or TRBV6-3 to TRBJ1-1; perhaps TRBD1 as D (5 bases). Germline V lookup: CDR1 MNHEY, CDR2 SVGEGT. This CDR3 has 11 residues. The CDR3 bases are TGTGCCAGCAGGGACACCTCTGAAGCTTCCTTT. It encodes CASRDTSEASF.

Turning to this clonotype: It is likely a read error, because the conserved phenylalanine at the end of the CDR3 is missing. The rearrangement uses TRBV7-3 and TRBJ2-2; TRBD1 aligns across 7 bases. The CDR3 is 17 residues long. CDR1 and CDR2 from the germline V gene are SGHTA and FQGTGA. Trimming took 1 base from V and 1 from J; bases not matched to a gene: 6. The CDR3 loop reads CASSLMAGTVNTGELFS. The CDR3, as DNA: TGTGCCAGCAGCTTAATGGCCGGGACAGTGAACACCGGGGAGCTGTTTTCT.

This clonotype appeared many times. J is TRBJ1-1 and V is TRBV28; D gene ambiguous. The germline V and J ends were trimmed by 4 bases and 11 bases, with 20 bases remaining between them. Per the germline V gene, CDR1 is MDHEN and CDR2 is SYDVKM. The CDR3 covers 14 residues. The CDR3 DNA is TGTGCCAGCAGTTATCGACTGGGAGCTAATGATGCTTTCTTT. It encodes CASSYRLGANDAFF.

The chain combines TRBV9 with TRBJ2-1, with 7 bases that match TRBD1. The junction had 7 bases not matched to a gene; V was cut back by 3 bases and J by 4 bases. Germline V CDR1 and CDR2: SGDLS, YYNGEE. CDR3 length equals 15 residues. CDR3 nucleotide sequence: TGTGCCAGCAGCGGACAGGGCGAAGGATACAATGAGCAGTTCTTC. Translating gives CASSGQGEGYNEQFF.

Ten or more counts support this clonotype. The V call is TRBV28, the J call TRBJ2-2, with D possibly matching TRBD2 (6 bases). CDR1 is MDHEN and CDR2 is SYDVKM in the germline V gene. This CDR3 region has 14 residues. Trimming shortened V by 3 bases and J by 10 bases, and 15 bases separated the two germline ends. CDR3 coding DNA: TGTGCCAGCAGTTTGGAGGGATTACCGGAGGAGCTGTTTTTT. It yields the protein CASSLEGLPEELFF. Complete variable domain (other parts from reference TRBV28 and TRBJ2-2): DVKVTQSSRYLVKRTGEKVFLECVQDMDHENMFWYRQDPGLGLRLIYFSYDVKMKEKGDIPEGYSVSREKKERFSLILESASTNQTSMYLCASSLEGLPEELFFGEGSRLTVL.

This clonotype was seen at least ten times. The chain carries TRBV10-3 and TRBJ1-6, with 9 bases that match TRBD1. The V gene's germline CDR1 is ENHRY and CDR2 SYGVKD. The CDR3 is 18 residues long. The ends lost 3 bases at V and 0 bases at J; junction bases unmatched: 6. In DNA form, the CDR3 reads TGTGCCATCAGTGATGGAGGACAGGGGCCCTCCTATAATTCACCCCTCCACTTT. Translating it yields CAISDGGQGPSYNSPLHF.

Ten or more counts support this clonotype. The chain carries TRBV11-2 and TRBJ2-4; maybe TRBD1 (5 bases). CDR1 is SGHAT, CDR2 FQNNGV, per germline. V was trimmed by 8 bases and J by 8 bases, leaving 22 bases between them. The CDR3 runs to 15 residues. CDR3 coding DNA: TGTGCCAGCTCCCCCTGGGATGTGCAGGGCGACATTCAGTACTTC. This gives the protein CASSPWDVQGDIQYF.

CDR3 sequence (DNA): TGTGCCAGCAGCCAAGGAAGCGGTTTCACAGATACGCAGTATTTT. It specifies CASSQGSGFTDTQYF. This chain links TRBV3-1 with TRBJ2-3; perhaps TRBD2 as D (5 bases). Germline CDR1 is LGHDT and CDR2 is YNNKEL (reference sequence). The CDR3 has 15 residues. V lost 1 base and J lost 2, with 10 bases in between.

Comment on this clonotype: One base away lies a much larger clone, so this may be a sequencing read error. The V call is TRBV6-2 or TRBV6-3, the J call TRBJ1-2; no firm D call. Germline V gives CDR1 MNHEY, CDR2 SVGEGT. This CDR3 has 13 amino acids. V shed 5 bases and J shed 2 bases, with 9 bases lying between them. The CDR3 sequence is CASSDVRNYGYTF. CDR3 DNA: TGTGCCAGCAGTGACGTCAGGAACTATGGCTACACCTTC.

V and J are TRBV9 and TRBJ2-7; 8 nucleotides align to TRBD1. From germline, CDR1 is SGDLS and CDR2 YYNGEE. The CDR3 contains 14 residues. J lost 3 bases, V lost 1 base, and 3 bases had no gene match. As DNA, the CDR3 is TGTGCCAGCAGCGTATTAGACAGGGGCTACGAGCAGTACTTC. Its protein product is CASSVLDRGYEQYF.

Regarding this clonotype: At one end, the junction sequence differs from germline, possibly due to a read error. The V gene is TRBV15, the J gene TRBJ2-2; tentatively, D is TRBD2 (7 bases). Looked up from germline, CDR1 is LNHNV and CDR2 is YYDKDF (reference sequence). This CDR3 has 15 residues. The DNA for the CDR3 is TGTGCCGCCAGCAGAGGGGGGGCTGGAACCGGGGAGCTGTTTTTT. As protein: CAASRGGAGTGELFF.